Shown below are 18 T cell receptor beta chains from a single sample sequenced in a study of T cells in Graves' hyperthyroidism and ophthalmopathy. Regions amplified from RNA transcripts were the TCR beta CDR3 regions. Carried out on the TCR CDR3, a first-round RT-PCR used the HTBI primer set. Using its own MiXCR run on the multiplex PCR reads, TCRdb lists one record per CDR3 protein. The data show 600,000 to 850,000 distinct CDR3 sequences, roughly 20% seen once. Material: blood. These receptors were taken from a woman aged 50 to 65 with Graves' hyperthyroidism that later progressed to Graves' ophthalmopathy.

This clonotype was recorded a few times. V gene TRBV7-2 combines with J gene TRBJ1-2, with D uncertain. The CDR3 totals 15 residues. The V gene's germline CDR1 is SGHTA and CDR2 FQGNSA. V dropped 1 base and J dropped 4 bases, with 13 bases sitting between them. The CDR3 coding sequence is TGTGCCAGCAGCTTAGATTCCGGCAGTCCCTATGGCTACACCTTC. This translates into CASSLDSGSPYGYTF.

The V gene is TRBV29-1, the J gene TRBJ2-7, with 9 bases identical to TRBD1. The ends lost 5 bases at V and 7 bases at J; junction bases unmatched: 15. Germline V gives CDR1 SQVTM, CDR2 ANQGSEA. The CDR3 covers 15 residues. CDR3 in amino acids: CSVLLEGQGWGEQYF. The CDR3 bases are TGCAGCGTTCTGTTGGAGGGACAGGGTTGGGGAGAGCAGTACTTC.

Only a few counts were recorded for this clonotype. The gene calls are TRBV6-1 and TRBJ2-1; 7 bases align to TRBD1. The CDR3 has 13 residues. Germline V CDR1 and CDR2: MNHNS, SASEGT. The ends lost 10 bases at V and 3 bases at J; junction bases unmatched: 6. CDR3 region: CATGQGVYNEQFF. CDR3 DNA: TGTGCCACGGGGCAGGGGGTCTACAATGAGCAGTTCTTC.

The chain uses TRBV30 and TRBJ2-3; the match to TRBD1 covers 11 bases. This CDR3 has 14 residues. From germline, CDR1 is GTSNPN and CDR2 SVGIG (reference sequence). The junction had 4 bases not matched to a gene; V was cut back by 4 bases and J by 4 bases. The chain's CDR3 is CAWTLGQGADTQYF. The CDR3 DNA is TGTGCCTGGACCCTGGGACAGGGGGCAGATACGCAGTATTTT.

This clonotype appeared a few times. The rearrangement uses TRBV30 and TRBJ2-3, with 7 positions matching TRBD2. The CDR3 extends over 12 amino acids. Germline V lookup: CDR1 GTSNPN, CDR2 SVGIG (reference sequence). Trimming removed 4 bases from V and 6 bases from J; junction bases left unmatched: 4. The CDR3 region has the DNA TGTGCCTGGACGGGGGGAGGCGATACGCAGTATTTT. Residues: CAWTGGGDTQYF.

This clonotype appeared many times. V gene TRBV6-1 combines with J gene TRBJ2-5; tentatively, D is TRBD1 (6 bases). Germline lookup yields CDR1 MNHNS and CDR2 SASEGT. Trimming stripped 4 bases from V and 4 bases from J, with 10 bases between. This CDR3 spans 13 amino acids. The CDR3 spells CASSGSRGETQYF. The DNA for the CDR3 is TGTGCCAGCAGTGGGTCCAGGGGAGAGACCCAGTACTTC.

This clonotype showed up just a few times. The chain has TRBV5-1 and TRBJ1-2, with no clear D. Trimming left V 2 bases short and J 1 base short, with 9 bases between. CDR1 is SGHRS and CDR2 is YFSETQ in the germline V gene. There are 14 residues in the CDR3. The CDR3 bases are TGCGCCAGCAGCTTTCAGACTAATAACTATGGCTACACCTTC. Translated: CASSFQTNNYGYTF.

This clonotype was seen repeatedly, ten times or more. The chain employs TRBV2 and TRBJ1-2, with 8 bases lining up with TRBD1. V lost 7 bases and J lost 5; bases outside the gene matches: 6. This CDR3 is built from 13 residues. CDR1 and CDR2 (germline): SNHLY, FYNNEI. CDR3 region: CASKEQGVYGYTF. As DNA, the CDR3 is TGTGCCAGCAAAGAACAGGGGGTTTATGGCTACACCTTC.

The chain carries TRBV28 and TRBJ2-3; no firm D call. The germline V and J ends were trimmed by 4 bases and 4 bases, with 15 bases remaining between them. Germline assignment: CDR1 MDHEN and CDR2 SYDVKM. This CDR3 spans 15 amino acids. The chain's CDR3 is CASSSSALGADTQYF. The CDR3, as DNA: TGTGCCAGCAGTTCCAGCGCCCTTGGTGCAGATACGCAGTATTTT.

This clonotype was counted between two and nine times. The chain employs TRBV5-5 and TRBJ1-5; D is unresolved. Germline loops: CDR1 SGHKS, CDR2 YYEKEE (reference sequence). V was clipped by 3 bases and J by 0 bases, with 7 bases between them. This CDR3 has 14 amino acids. As DNA, the CDR3 is TGTGCCAGCAGCTCATATGGTAGCAATCAGCCCCAGCATTTT. Translating gives CASSSYGSNQPQHF. Combining the CDR3 with reference TRBV5-5 and TRBJ1-5 gives the whole variable domain DAGVTQSPTHLIKTRGQQVTLRCSPISGHKSVSWYQQVLGQGPQFIFQYYEKEERGRGNFPDRFSARQFPNYSSELNVNALLLGDSALYLCASSSYGSNQPQHFGDGTRLSIL.

V and J are TRBV6-1 and TRBJ1-1; D perhaps matches TRBD1 (5 bases). The V end lost 5 bases, the J end lost 10 bases, and 11 bases lay between the germline ends. Per germline, CDR1 MNHNS and CDR2 SASEGT. This CDR3 spans 11 amino acids. In DNA form, the CDR3 reads TGTGCCAGCAGTACGAGACAGACAGCTTTCTTT. Translating gives CASSTRQTAFF.

About this clonotype itself: The junction departs from the called germline gene at one end, perhaps through a read error. The chain couples TRBV20-1 to TRBJ1-3, with D uncertain. Germline CDR1 DFQATT, CDR2 SNEGSKA (reference sequence). CDR3 size: 18 residues. This chain's CDR3 is CSARDSAQPLYSGNTIYF. Here the CDR3 DNA reads TGCAGTGCTAGAGATTCGGCCCAGCCGCTATACTCTGGTAACACCATATATTTT.

The chain uses TRBV9 and TRBJ2-7, with D possibly matching TRBD1 (6 bases). Trimming removed 0 bases from V and 0 bases from J, with 13 bases in between. The length of the CDR3 is 16 residues. Germline CDR1 SGDLS, CDR2 YYNGEE. The CDR3 here is CASSVAGTYSSYEQYF. CDR3 bases: TGTGCCAGCAGCGTAGCCGGGACATACAGCTCCTACGAGCAGTACTTC.

This clonotype was counted between two and nine times. The V and J genes are TRBV14 and TRBJ2-5; D unresolved. V shed 4 bases and J shed 2 bases, with 11 bases lying between them. Germline lookup yields CDR1 SGHDN and CDR2 FVKESK. The CDR3 covers 14 residues. CDR3 coding DNA: TGTGCCAGCAGCCGAGAACAGAGTCAAGAGACCCAGTACTTC. This translates into CASSREQSQETQYF.

The V and J genes are TRBV30 and TRBJ2-6; no reliable D call. CDR3 length equals 13 residues. Germline V CDR1 and CDR2: GTSNPN, SVGIG (reference sequence). The V gene lost 3 bases and the J gene lost 0 bases, with 3 bases spanning the gap. The CDR3 DNA sequence: TGTGCCTGGAGGCTCTCTGGGGCCAACGTCCTGACTTTC. It specifies CAWRLSGANVLTF.

V and J are TRBV6-2 or TRBV6-3 and TRBJ2-5; D gene ambiguous. This CDR3 region has 13 residues. Germline assignment: CDR1 MNHEY and CDR2 SVGEGT. Trimming took off 6 bases at V and 0 bases at J, with 8 bases between the two ends. CDR3 amino acids: CASRDNHQETQYF. The CDR3, as DNA: TGTGCCAGCAGAGACAACCACCAAGAGACCCAGTACTTC.

This clonotype has a handful of counts. The gene calls are TRBV3-1 and TRBJ1-6, with D tentatively TRBD1 (6 bases). In germline, CDR1 is LGHDT, CDR2 YNNKEL (reference sequence). Trimming pared 4 bases from V and 8 bases from J, leaving 15 bases between. CDR3 length: 15 residues. CDR3 DNA sequence: TGTGCCAGCAGCCGATCTCAGGGGTTGTATTCACCCCTCCACTTT. It translates to CASSRSQGLYSPLHF.

The chain uses TRBV6-9 and TRBJ1-1; 9 nucleotides line up with TRBD1. The length of the CDR3 is 17 residues. With V trimmed by 7 bases and J by 0 bases, 12 bases remained unmatched. CDR1 and CDR2 from the germline V gene are MNHGY and SVAAGI. Here the CDR3 reads CASNSPLDRGLNTEAFF. The CDR3 DNA follows: TGTGCCAGCAATTCCCCCCTGGACAGGGGATTGAACACTGAAGCTTTCTTT.